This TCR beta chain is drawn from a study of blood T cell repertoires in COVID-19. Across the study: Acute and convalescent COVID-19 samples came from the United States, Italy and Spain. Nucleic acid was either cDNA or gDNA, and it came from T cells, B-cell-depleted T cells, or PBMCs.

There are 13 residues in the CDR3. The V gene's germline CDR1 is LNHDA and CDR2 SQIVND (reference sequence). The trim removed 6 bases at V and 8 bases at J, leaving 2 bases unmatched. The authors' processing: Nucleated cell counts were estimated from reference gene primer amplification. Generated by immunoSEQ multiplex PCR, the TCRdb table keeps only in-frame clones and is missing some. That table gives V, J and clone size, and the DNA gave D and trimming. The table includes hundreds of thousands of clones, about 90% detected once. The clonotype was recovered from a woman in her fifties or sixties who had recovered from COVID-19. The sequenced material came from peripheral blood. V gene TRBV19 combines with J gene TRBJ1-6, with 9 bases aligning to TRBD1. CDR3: CASRTGGDSPLHF. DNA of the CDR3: TGTGCCAGTAGGACAGGGGGAGATTCACCCCTCCACTTT.